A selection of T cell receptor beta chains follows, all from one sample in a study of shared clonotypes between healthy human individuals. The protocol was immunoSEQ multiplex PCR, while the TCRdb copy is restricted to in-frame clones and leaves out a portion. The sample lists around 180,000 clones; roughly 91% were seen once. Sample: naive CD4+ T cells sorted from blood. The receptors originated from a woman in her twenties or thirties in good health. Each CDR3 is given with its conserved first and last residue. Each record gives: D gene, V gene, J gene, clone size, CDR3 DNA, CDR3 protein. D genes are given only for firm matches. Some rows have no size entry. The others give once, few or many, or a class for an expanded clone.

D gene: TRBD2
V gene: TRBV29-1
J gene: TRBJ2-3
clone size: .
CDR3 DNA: TGCAGCGTTTTACAGCGGGACTACACAGATACGCAGTATTTT
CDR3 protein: CSVLQRDYTDTQYF

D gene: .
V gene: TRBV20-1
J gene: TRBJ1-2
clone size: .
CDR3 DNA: TGCACCGGTAGCGGAGGGTGGGGCTACACCTTC
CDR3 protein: CTGSGGWGYTF

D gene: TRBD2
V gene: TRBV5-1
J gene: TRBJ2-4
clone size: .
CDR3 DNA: TGCGCCAGCAGTCTGACTCACAGCGGGAGGACGGGCGGGAACATTCAGTACTTC
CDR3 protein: CASSLTHSGRTGGNIQYF

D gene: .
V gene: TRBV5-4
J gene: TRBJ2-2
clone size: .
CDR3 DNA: TGTGCCAGCAGCTTGAACAGGTTGAACACCGGGGAGCTGTTTTTT
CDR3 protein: CASSLNRLNTGELFF

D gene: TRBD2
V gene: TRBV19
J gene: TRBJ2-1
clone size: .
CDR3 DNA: TGTGCCAGTAGTAGGGGACTAGCGGGCGTACCCTACAATGAGCAGTTCTTC
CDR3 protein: CASSRGLAGVPYNEQFF

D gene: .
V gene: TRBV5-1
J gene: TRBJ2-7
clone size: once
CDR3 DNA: TGCGCCAGCAGCTTGGTGGGCTACGAGCAGTACTTC
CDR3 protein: CASSLVGYEQYF

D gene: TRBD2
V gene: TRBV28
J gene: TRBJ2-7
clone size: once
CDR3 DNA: TGTGCCAGCAGTGGGGGACTAGCGGGACCAAAAGGCGGTTACGAGCAGTACTTC
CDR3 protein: CASSGGLAGPKGGYEQYF

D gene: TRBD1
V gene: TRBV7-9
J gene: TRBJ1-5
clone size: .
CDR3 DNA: TGTGCCAGCAGCTTAACAGGGGCTCAACAGCCCCAGCATTTT
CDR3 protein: CASSLTGAQQPQHF

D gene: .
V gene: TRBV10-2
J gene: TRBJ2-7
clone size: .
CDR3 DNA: TGCGCCAGCAGTGAACCGGGACATCAAGGAGAGCAGTACTTC
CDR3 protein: CASSEPGHQGEQYF

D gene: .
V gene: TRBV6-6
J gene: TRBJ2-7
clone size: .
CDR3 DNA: TGTGCCAGCAGACTCGACAGGTCCGAGCAGTACTTC
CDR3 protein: CASRLDRSEQYF

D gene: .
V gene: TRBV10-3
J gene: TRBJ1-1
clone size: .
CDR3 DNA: TGTGCCATCACCGACAGTTGGAACACTGAAGCTTTCTTT
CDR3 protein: CAITDSWNTEAFF

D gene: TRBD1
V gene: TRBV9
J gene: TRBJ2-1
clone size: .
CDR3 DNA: TGTGCCAGCAGCGAGGGACAGGGTGGAAACTCCTACAATGAGCAGTTCTTC
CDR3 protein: CASSEGQGGNSYNEQFF

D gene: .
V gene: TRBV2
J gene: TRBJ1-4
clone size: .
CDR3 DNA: TGTGCCAGCGCGTACCTGGGACATTGGAGGTTGGAGGCTAATGAAAAACTGTTTTTT
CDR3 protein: CASAYLGHWRLEANEKLFF

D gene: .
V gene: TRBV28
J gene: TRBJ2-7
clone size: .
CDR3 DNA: TGTGCCAGCAGTTCCTGGCGGGGCAACTCCTACGAGCAGTACTTC
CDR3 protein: CASSSWRGNSYEQYF

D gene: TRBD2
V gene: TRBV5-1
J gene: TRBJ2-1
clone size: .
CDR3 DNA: TGCGCCAGCAGCGCGCAACCTAGCGGGAGCTACAATGAGCAGTTCTTC
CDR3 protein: CASSAQPSGSYNEQFF

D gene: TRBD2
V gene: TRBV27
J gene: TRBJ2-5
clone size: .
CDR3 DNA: TGTGCCAGCTGCCCCCCGGGACTAGGGGGGACCCAGTACTTC
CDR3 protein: CASCPPGLGGTQYF

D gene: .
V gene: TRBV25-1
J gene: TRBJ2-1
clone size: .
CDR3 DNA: TGTGCCAGCAGTACCAAGGAAGGACTATACAATGAGCAGTTCTTC
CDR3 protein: CASSTKEGLYNEQFF

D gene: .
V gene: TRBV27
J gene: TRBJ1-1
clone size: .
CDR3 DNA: TGTGCCAGCAGAAGCCATACGCCGGGCATTGGGGGCACTGAAGCTTTCTTT
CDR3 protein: CASRSHTPGIGGTEAFF

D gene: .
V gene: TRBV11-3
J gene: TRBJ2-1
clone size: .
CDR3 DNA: TGTGCCAGCAGCTTACCTCCCATCCATGAGCAGTTCTTC
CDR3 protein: CASSLPPIHEQFF

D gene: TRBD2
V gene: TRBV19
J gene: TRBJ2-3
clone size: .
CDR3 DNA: TGTGCCAGTAGTTCAACCCCCTTCCCGGGAGGGTTTAGGGATACGCAGTATTTT
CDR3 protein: CASSSTPFPGGFRDTQYF